The source of this TCR beta chain is a study of chemoradiotherapy in HPV16-positive cancers. Per germline, CDR1 MNHEY and CDR2 SVGAGI. The CDR3 sequence is 14 residues long. The V end was cut by 0 bases, the J end by 6 bases, with 12 bases between. Assay: immunoSEQ multiplex PCR; the TCRdb copy retains only in-frame clones and omits some. The sample shows fewer than 70,000 clones, roughly 90% of them seen only once. Study-level points and caveats: HPV-specific T cells were functionally defined from only a couple of HPV16-positive patients.

This clone appeared a single time. The target antigen is unknown. This chain links TRBV6-5 with TRBJ2-7, with D unresolved. The source is a human donor with HPV-associated anogenital cancer. Sequenced here: blood, sampled from a patient who underwent chemoradiotherapy. The CDR3 coding sequence is TGTGCCAGCAGTTACTCCCCCGCTAGAGGCGAGCAGTACTTC. Protein: CASSYSPARGEQYF.